The rows below give T cell receptor beta chains drawn from one sample of a study of blood T cell repertoires in COVID-19. Repertoires were generated with immunoSEQ multiplex PCR, while TCRdb's copy carries only in-frame clones and drops some. The table records 100,000 to 150,000 clones, 87% of them present only once. Sequenced: peripheral blood. The receptors shown here come from a human donor in a cohort sampled during active COVID-19. Each CDR3 is given with its conserved first and last residue. Fields, in order: clone size, J gene, V gene, D gene, CDR3 protein, CDR3 DNA. D genes are given only for firm matches. Some rows mark clone size as missing; the rest say once, few, many or name a class of expanded clone.

.	TRBJ1-5	TRBV6-1	.	CASSDQGSSQPQHF	TGTGCCAGCAGTGATCAGGGGAGTAGTCAGCCCCAGCATTTT
.	TRBJ1-2	TRBV5-1	.	CASSLAAEDYGYTF	TGCGCCAGCAGCTTGGCCGCAGAGGACTATGGCTACACCTTC
.	TRBJ2-7	TRBV5-6	.	CASSSFARVNYEQYF	TGTGCCAGCAGCTCCTTTGCACGGGTAAACTACGAGCAGTACTTC
.	TRBJ2-2	TRBV10-2	.	CASRTLDLRGGELFF	TGCGCCAGCCGAACACTAGATCTACGGGGTGGGGAGCTGTTTTTT
.	TRBJ2-3	TRBV15	TRBD2	CATSRELAGDTDTQYF	TGTGCCACCAGCAGAGAACTAGCGGGGGATACAGATACGCAGTATTTT
once	TRBJ1-1	TRBV28	.	CASSLSQGPEAFF	TGTGCCAGCAGTTTATCGCAGGGCCCTGAAGCTTTCTTT
once	TRBJ2-7	TRBV5-8	.	CASSLDQVVYEQYF	TGTGCCAGCAGCTTGGACCAGGTGGTGTACGAGCAGTACTTC
.	TRBJ2-2	TRBV5-8	.	CASSLSPGGDTGELFF	TGTGCCAGCAGCTTGAGTCCAGGCGGGGACACCGGGGAGCTGTTTTTT
few	TRBJ1-2	TRBV5-1	.	CASSFTGRPSGYTF	TGCGCCAGCAGCTTCACAGGTAGACCCTCTGGCTACACCTTC
.	TRBJ2-1	TRBV3-1/TRBV3-2	.	CASSPRTPNEQFF	TGTGCCAGCAGCCCTCGAACACCCAATGAGCAGTTCTTC
once	TRBJ2-3	TRBV7-2	TRBD2	CASSLEGLAGGLDTQYF	TGTGCCAGCAGCTTAGAGGGACTAGCGGGAGGGTTAGATACGCAGTATTTT
.	TRBJ2-1	TRBV24-1	TRBD2	CATSDPLGGLAGALGNEQFF	TGTGCCACCAGTGACCCCCTGGGTGGACTAGCGGGAGCCTTGGGGAATGAGCAGTTCTTC
.	TRBJ2-3	TRBV7-9	TRBD2	CASRIQAGGPDTQYF	TGTGCCAGCAGGATTCAAGCGGGAGGGCCAGATACGCAGTATTTT
few	TRBJ1-4	TRBV5-5	.	CASSLSGAGNEKLFF	TGTGCCAGCAGCTTGAGCGGGGCTGGGAATGAAAAACTGTTTTTT
.	TRBJ1-1	TRBV6-5	.	CASSPPGGNTEAFF	TGTGCCAGCAGTCCTCCGGGGGGTAACACTGAAGCTTTCTTT
.	TRBJ2-2	TRBV9	.	CASRPGETGELFF	TGTGCCAGCAGGCCGGGAGAGACCGGGGAGCTGTTTTTT
.	TRBJ2-3	TRBV5-1	TRBD2	CASSLERGGRSARTDTQYF	TGCGCCAGCAGCTTGGAGCGGGGGGGCCGATCAGCAAGGACAGATACGCAGTATTTT
.	TRBJ2-2	TRBV9	.	CASSAAGELFF	TGTGCCAGCAGCGCCGCCGGGGAGCTGTTTTTT
once	TRBJ2-3	TRBV21-1	.	CAILTPLSDRGGDTQYF	TGTGCCATCCTAACTCCCCTTTCGGACAGGGGCGGAGATACGCAGTATTTT
.	TRBJ2-5	TRBV20-1	.	CSAGGGQTQYF	TGCAGTGCAGGAGGTGGGCAGACCCAGTACTTC
.	TRBJ1-1	TRBV15	.	CATADPTGAFF	TGTGCCACCGCTGACCCCACCGGGGCTTTCTTT
.	TRBJ1-4	TRBV29-1	.	CSAGEEKLFF	TGCAGCGCGGGAGAGGAAAAACTGTTTTTT
.	TRBJ2-5	TRBV24-1	TRBD2	CATSDLPRPSGRDGETQYF	TGTGCCACCAGTGATTTGCCTAGGCCCAGCGGGAGGGATGGGGAGACCCAGTACTTC
.	TRBJ2-7	TRBV6-5	.	CASSKTGYEQYF	TGTGCCAGCAGCAAGACAGGCTACGAGCAGTACTTC
.	TRBJ1-1	TRBV11-2	.	CASSSEVITEAFF	TGTGCCAGCAGCTCCGAGGTGATCACTGAAGCTTTCTTT
.	TRBJ1-4	TRBV5-1	.	CASSLGGDATNEKLFF	TGCGCCAGCAGCTTGGGCGGGGATGCAACTAATGAAAAACTGTTTTTT
few	TRBJ2-7	TRBV5-1	.	CASSLGVTTAEGQYF	TGCGCCAGCAGCTTGGGGGTCACTACTGCGGAAGGGCAGTACTTC
.	TRBJ2-1	TRBV12-3/TRBV12-4	TRBD1	CASSRGQREQFF	TGTGCCAGCAGTCGGGGACAGCGAGAGCAGTTCTTC
.	TRBJ2-7	TRBV5-4	.	CASSLGGQTYEQYF	TGTGCCAGCAGCCTGGGAGGACAAACCTACGAGCAGTACTTC
.	TRBJ2-1	TRBV10-1	TRBD2	CASSQPSGRSANEQFF	TGCGCCAGCAGCCAGCCTAGCGGGAGGTCAGCGAATGAGCAGTTCTTC
many	TRBJ1-4	TRBV9	TRBD1	CASSPRTGDTNEKLFF	TGTGCCAGCAGCCCGCGGACAGGTGACACTAATGAAAAACTGTTTTTT
.	TRBJ2-7	TRBV6-5	TRBD2	CATGLAGATYEQYF	TGTGCCACCGGACTAGCGGGAGCGACCTACGAGCAGTACTTC
.	TRBJ1-5	TRBV7-3	.	CASSQGHGEPQHF	TGTGCCAGCAGCCAAGGACATGGGGAGCCCCAGCATTTT
.	TRBJ2-7	TRBV11-2	TRBD2	CASSLGISSGRAYEQYF	TGTGCCAGCAGCTTAGGGATATCGAGCGGGAGGGCCTACGAGCAGTACTTC
once	TRBJ2-2	TRBV12-3/TRBV12-4	TRBD2	CASSLRETGELFF	TGTGCCAGCAGTTTGCGGGAGACCGGGGAGCTGTTTTTT
.	TRBJ1-4	TRBV18	TRBD1	CASSRTGGFEKLFF	TGTGCCAGCTCTCGGACAGGGGGCTTTGAAAAACTGTTTTTT
.	TRBJ2-7	TRBV12-3/TRBV12-4	.	CASRLAFEQYF	TGTGCCAGCAGACTAGCATTCGAGCAGTACTTC
.	TRBJ1-2	TRBV4-2	TRBD1	CASSQDPGQGAGGYTF	TGTGCCAGCAGCCAAGACCCGGGACAGGGGGCGGGCGGCTACACCTTC
.	TRBJ2-7	TRBV6-6	TRBD1	CASSVGQKHYEQYF	TGTGCCAGCAGTGTGGGACAGAAGCATTACGAGCAGTACTTC
.	TRBJ2-3	TRBV11-3	.	CASSPMRDLARNTQYF	TGTGCCAGCAGCCCCATGAGGGACTTAGCGCGAAATACGCAGTATTTT
.	TRBJ2-1	TRBV5-1	.	CASSAADTYNEQFF	TGCGCCAGCAGCGCCGCGGACACCTACAATGAGCAGTTCTTC
.	TRBJ1-2	TRBV12-3/TRBV12-4	.	CASSYRVAGYTF	TGTGCCAGCAGTTACAGGGTAGCCGGCTACACCTTC
.	TRBJ1-2	TRBV5-1	.	CASSLGQDNYGYTF	TGCGCCAGCAGCTTGGGACAGGATAACTATGGCTACACCTTC
many	TRBJ2-7	TRBV4-2	TRBD1	CASSQGTGYYEQYF	TGTGCCAGCAGCCAAGGGACAGGTTACTACGAGCAGTACTTC
.	TRBJ1-5	TRBV5-3	.	CARSFRGGLSNQPQHF	TGTGCCAGAAGCTTTCGGGGGGGGCTGAGCAATCAGCCCCAGCATTTT